This TCR beta chain was obtained from a study of response to subunit inactivated influenza vaccine (dated by TCRdb to about 2018). At the level of the whole study: Deep quantitative T cell receptor repertoire profiling was used in the study to track responses to a trivalent subunit inactivated influenza vaccine. Broad study findings and their caveats: The authors suggested that each seasonal influenza vaccination may recruit only a limited number of new T cells.

To prepare the library, RT-PCR was applied. Instrument used: Illumina HiSeq 2500. TCRdb ran its own pipeline on the public reads, namely fastp trimming at Q25 and MiXCR clone calling, and kept in-frame beta chains. Each CDR3 protein appears once, grouped with its most common genes and DNA. In this sample the table shows more than 150,000 distinct CDR3 sequences, about 9% of which occur a single time. The ten largest clones take up about 11% of the sample. This clonotype has a count of ten or more. This receptor's antigen is unknown. Base qualities are not recorded, but no much larger clone differs from it by a single base. After removal of 2 bases from V and 8 bases from J, the junction retains 7 bases not matched to a gene. Reading the germline V gene gives CDR1 MNHEY and CDR2 SVGAGI. The CDR3 has 15 amino acids, counting the end cysteine and phenylalanine. Of the read, only the CDR3 DNA is kept; its 45 bases are in frame from base 1.

The receptor chain draws on TRBV6-5 and TRBJ2-1, and TRBD1 matches 9 of the central bases. This receptor was identified in a man aged 50-59 years who received an inactivated influenza vaccine. Donor details come from another sample of the same person, matched by shared clones. The sequenced sample was non-naive T cells sorted from PBMCs, obtained on the day of vaccination. The cell subset or site label of this sample denotes: memory T cell fraction. The DNA is as follows: TGTGCCAGCAGTTACCGGGACAGGGTAGCGGATGAGCAGTTCTTC. The resulting protein is CASSYRDRVADEQFF.